The clone carrying this T cell receptor (beta chain) has ten or more counts. Its antigen is not identified. The sample's time point: patch test 2, 6 weeks after DPC sensitization. The treatment was: therapeutic diphenylcyclopropenone sensitization with weekly scalp DPC. The record originates from a study of human T cells and chemical hapten exposure. Overall study context: It was small differences in pooled library volume that mainly caused per-sample TCR yields to vary. Findings and limits, study-wide: No change in TCRs above 1 in 1000 frequency was produced by DPC sensitization. There was alopecia in the donors, so their immune response may differ from that of healthy people. Among expanded TCRs, significantly more large CDR3 similarity clusters formed than among controls.

The CDR3 is made up of 12 amino acids. Germline V gives CDR1 DFQATT, CDR2 SNEGSKA (reference sequence). V lost 6 bases and J lost 6, with 12 bases in between. TCRdb re-derived calls from the RACE reads in MiXCR, one entry per CDR3 protein. The sample lists 69,000 or so distinct CDR3 sequences; about a tenth were seen once. Material: whole blood, obtained in connection with sensitization to the hapten diphenylcyclopropenone (DPC). The receptor comes from a woman aged 45-65 years with alopecia areata. Some clones in this sample may be carry-over from other donors' samples. J is TRBJ1-5 and V is TRBV20-1, with D perhaps TRBD1 (6 bases). This CDR3 reads CSATQGTQPQHF. DNA for the CDR3: TGCAGTGCAACGCAGGGGACTCAGCCCCAGCATTTT.